The 21 T cell receptor beta chains presented below share a single source sample, sequenced in a study of cytomegalovirus exposure and HLA in healthy donors. PCR used 60 Vbeta primers and 13 Jbeta primers. Profiling relied on immunoSEQ multiplex PCR, and the TCRdb table lists in-frame clones only, not all of them. This sample has hundreds of thousands of clones, with about 83% found just once. Sequencing input: PBMCs. The source is a man aged 35-49 years in good health and CMV-seronegative.

J is TRBJ2-1 and V is TRBV6-5; 10 bases map to TRBD2. CDR3 size: 16 residues. Germline CDR1 and CDR2: MNHEY and SVGAGI. After removal of 4 bases from V and 1 base from J, the junction contained 4 bases not matched to a gene. The CDR3 loop reads CASSSLAGVSYNEQFF. In DNA, the CDR3 is TGTGCCAGCAGTTCTCTAGCGGGAGTATCCTACAATGAGCAGTTCTTC.

This rearrangement joins TRBV6-1 to TRBJ2-3; D remains ambiguous. Trimming cost V 3 bases and J 0 bases, with 10 bases left between them. Germline V lookup: CDR1 MNHNS, CDR2 SASEGT. There are 15 residues in the CDR3. In DNA, the CDR3 is TGTGCCAGCAGTGATAGAGCACTTAGCACAGATACGCAGTATTTT. Translation: CASSDRALSTDTQYF.

The chain combines TRBV9 with TRBJ2-2, with 8 bases aligning to TRBD1. J was trimmed by 6 bases and V by 2 bases; bases with no gene match: 6. Looked up from germline, CDR1 is SGDLS and CDR2 is YYNGEE. The CDR3 consists of 15 residues. The CDR3 nucleotides read TGTGCCAGCAGCGTTCTCCAGGGGGCTCCCGGGGAGCTGTTTTTT. Translating it yields CASSVLQGAPGELFF.

The rearrangement links TRBV27 to TRBJ2-1, with D possibly TRBD1 on 5 matching bases. The CDR3 totals 14 residues. V lost 6 bases and J 7 bases, leaving 16 bases between the germline ends. The V gene's germline CDR1 is MNHEY and CDR2 SMNVEV (reference sequence). Here the CDR3 DNA reads TGTGCCAGCAGCCGCCGCCAGGGCGGTAATGAGCAGTTCTTC. Its protein is CASSRRQGGNEQFF.

The rearrangement joins TRBV9 to TRBJ2-1, with 10 bases fitting TRBD2. The germline V gene has CDR1 SGDLS and CDR2 YYNGEE. Unmatched junction bases numbered 6, after V lost 4 bases and J lost 5 bases. The CDR3 runs 15 residues. The CDR3 sequence: CASSPPSGSNNEQFF. As DNA, the CDR3 is TGTGCCAGCAGCCCCCCTAGCGGGAGCAACAATGAGCAGTTCTTC. Full variable domain (rest looked up from reference TRBV9 and TRBJ2-1): DSGVTQTPKHLITATGQRVTLRCSPRSGDLSVYWYQQSLDQGLQFLIQYYNGEERAKGNILERFSAQQFPDLHSELNLSSLELGDSALYFCASSPPSGSNNEQFFGPGTRLTVL.

V is TRBV9 and J is TRBJ1-5; D is unresolved. CDR1 and CDR2 (germline): SGDLS, YYNGEE. The CDR3 is 13 amino acids. V was clipped by 0 bases and J by 8 bases, with 9 bases between them. CDR3 nucleotide sequence: TGTGCCAGCAGCGTAGTGCCAGGTGAGCCCCAGCATTTT. It is translated as CASSVVPGEPQHF.

The genes are TRBV5-1 and TRBJ2-2, with a possible D match to TRBD1 (5 bases). This CDR3 contains 13 residues. Trimming pared 0 bases from V and 6 bases from J, leaving 6 bases between. Germline CDR1 SGHRS, CDR2 YFSETQ. The CDR3, as DNA: TGCGCCAGCAGCTTGGAACAGGCCGGGGAGCTGTTTTTT. Translated, it gives CASSLEQAGELFF.

The chain combines TRBV7-9 with TRBJ2-7, with D perhaps matching TRBD2 (5 bases). This CDR3 contains 12 residues. CDR1 and CDR2 from the germline V gene are SEHNR and FQNEAQ (reference sequence). The V end was cut by 3 bases, the J end by 3 bases, with 6 bases between. CDR3 nucleotide sequence: TGTGCCAGCAGCTTGAGGGTCTACGAGCAGTACTTC. This sequence encodes CASSLRVYEQYF.

The V and J genes are TRBV6-1 and TRBJ2-1, with 7 bases matching TRBD2. J gave up 6 bases and V 5 bases, and 4 bases lay outside the gene matches. Germline V lookup: CDR1 MNHNS, CDR2 SASEGT. The CDR3 extends over 13 amino acids. CDR3 amino acids: CASSWDYLNEQFF. CDR3 coding DNA: TGTGCCAGCAGTTGGGACTATCTCAATGAGCAGTTCTTC.

The V gene is TRBV7-2, the J gene TRBJ1-1, with TRBD1 identical over 7 bases. The junction had 6 bases not matched to a gene; V was cut back by 1 base and J by 4 bases. The CDR3 extends over 15 amino acids. Per germline, CDR1 SGHTA and CDR2 FQGNSA. CDR3 DNA: TGTGCCAGCAGCTTAGTAGCGGACAGGTCCACTGAAGCTTTCTTT. Protein sequence: CASSLVADRSTEAFF. The entire variable domain, with the rest obtained from reference TRBV7-2 and TRBJ1-1, is as follows: GAGVSQSPSNKVTEKGKDVELRCDPISGHTALYWYRQSLGQGLEFLIYFQGNSAPDKSGLPSDRFSAERTGGSVSTLTIQRTQQEDSAVYLCASSLVADRSTEAFFGQGTRLTVV.

This chain links TRBV5-1 with TRBJ2-7, with TRBD1 matching over 7 bases. The germline V gene encodes CDR1 SGHRS and CDR2 YFSETQ. CDR3 length: 16 residues. Losses at the gene ends were 0 bases for V and 7 bases for J; bases not matched to a gene: 13. The CDR3 nucleotides are TGCGCCAGCAGCTTGGAGATCGGGACAGTATGGAAAGAGCAGTACTTC. Amino acid sequence: CASSLEIGTVWKEQYF.

The rearrangement joins TRBV2 to TRBJ2-7, with TRBD2 identical over 7 bases. This CDR3 comprises 15 residues. V lost 9 bases to trimming and J lost 0 bases; unmatched junction nucleotides: 11. CDR1 is SNHLY and CDR2 is FYNNEI in the germline V gene. The CDR3 loop is CASRIGGLRSYEQYF. For the CDR3, the DNA is TGTGCCAGTAGAATCGGGGGACTACGCTCCTACGAGCAGTACTTC.

The gene calls are TRBV11-1 and TRBJ2-5, with D possibly TRBD1 on 6 matching bases. Germline loops: CDR1 SGHAT, CDR2 FQDESV (reference sequence). The length of the CDR3 is 15 residues. The V gene lost 5 bases and the J gene lost 4 bases, with 17 bases spanning the gap. CDR3 in amino acids: CASSLRDIGRETQYF. CDR3 nucleotide sequence: TGTGCCAGCAGCCTTCGGGACATTGGCCGAGAGACCCAGTACTTC.

The chain employs TRBV30 and TRBJ2-7, with TRBD1 as a possible D gene (6 bases). This CDR3 has 11 amino acids. The germline V and J ends were trimmed by 1 base and 6 bases, with 7 bases remaining between them. Germline CDR1 reads GTSNPN; CDR2 reads SVGIG (reference sequence). CDR3 protein: CAWSARGEQYF. CDR3 nucleotide sequence: TGTGCCTGGAGTGCCAGGGGCGAGCAGTACTTC.

This sequence joins TRBV19 and TRBJ1-2; D unclear. In germline, CDR1 is LNHDA, CDR2 SQIVND (reference sequence). There are 13 residues in the CDR3. V was shortened by 6 bases and J by 7 bases, with 15 bases between the two germline ends. CDR3 region: CASRRGSGAGYTF. CDR3 nucleotides: TGTGCCAGTAGGCGGGGTTCCGGCGCTGGCTACACCTTC.

The V gene is TRBV29-1, the J gene TRBJ1-1; 7 nucleotides align to TRBD1. This CDR3 spans 13 amino acids. The germline V gene has CDR1 SQVTM and CDR2 ANQGSEA. V lost 7 bases, J lost 4 bases, and 9 bases stayed unmatched. For the CDR3, the DNA is TGCAGCGACCAGACAGGGCCGGGCACTGAAGCTTTCTTT. Protein: CSDQTGPGTEAFF.

The V call is TRBV27, the J call TRBJ2-6; 11 nucleotides line up with TRBD1. Germline V lookup: CDR1 MNHEY, CDR2 SMNVEV (reference sequence). The length of the CDR3 is 16 residues. Trimming cost V 5 bases and J 4 bases; bases outside gene matches: 4. The CDR3 nucleotides read TGTGCCAGCAGTACGGACAGGGGGCTCGGGGCCAACGTCCTGACTTTC. Protein: CASSTDRGLGANVLTF.

The chain is built from TRBV28 and TRBJ1-1; 9 nucleotides agree with TRBD1. CDR1 MDHEN and CDR2 SYDVKM come from the germline V gene. V was pared by 8 bases and J by 6 bases, with 13 bases of the junction left unmatched. The length of the CDR3 is 15 residues. The CDR3 loop is CASLPLGQGSAEAFF. The CDR3 DNA follows: TGTGCCAGCCTACCCCTCGGACAGGGGAGCGCTGAAGCTTTCTTT.

The chain joins TRBV7-9 to TRBJ2-2; D gene ambiguous. Deletions cut 0 bases from V and 0 bases from J, with 2 bases between. CDR1 and CDR2 from the germline V gene are SEHNR and FQNEAQ (reference sequence). The CDR3 runs to 14 residues. CDR3 sequence: CASSLASNTGELFF. The CDR3 DNA reads as TGTGCCAGCAGCTTAGCCTCGAACACCGGGGAGCTGTTTTTT.

This rearrangement joins TRBV23-1 to TRBJ2-1, with TRBD1 as a possible D gene (5 bases). TRBV23-1 is known as an ORF, though its function is uncertain. This CDR3 has 23 residues. The V end lost 0 bases, the J end lost 6 bases, and 36 bases lay between the germline ends. The CDR3 region has the DNA TGCGCCAGCAGTCAATCGTGGTTGGAAGGTTCCACACAAACCCAGGGAACAGGCAATGAGCAGTTCTTC. This sequence encodes CASSQSWLEGSTQTQGTGNEQFF.

The chain couples TRBV20-1 to TRBJ2-5, with D unresolved. CDR1 is DFQATT, CDR2 SNEGSKA, per germline (reference sequence). The CDR3 is made up of 11 amino acids. The V end lost 4 bases, the J end lost 2 bases, and 5 bases lay between the germline ends. The chain's CDR3 is CSANRQETQYF. In DNA, the CDR3 is TGCAGTGCTAATCGGCAAGAGACCCAGTACTTC.